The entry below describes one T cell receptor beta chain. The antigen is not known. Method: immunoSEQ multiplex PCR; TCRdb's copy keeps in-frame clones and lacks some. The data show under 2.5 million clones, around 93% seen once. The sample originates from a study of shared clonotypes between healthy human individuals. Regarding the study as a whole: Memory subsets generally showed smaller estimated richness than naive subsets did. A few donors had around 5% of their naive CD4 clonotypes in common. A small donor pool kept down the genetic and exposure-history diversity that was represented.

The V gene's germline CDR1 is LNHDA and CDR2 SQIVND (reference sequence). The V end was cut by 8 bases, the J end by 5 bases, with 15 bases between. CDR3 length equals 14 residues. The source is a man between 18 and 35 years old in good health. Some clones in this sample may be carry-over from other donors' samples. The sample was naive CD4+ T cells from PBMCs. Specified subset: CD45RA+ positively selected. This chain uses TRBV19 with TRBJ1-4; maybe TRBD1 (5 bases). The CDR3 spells CASSWGWKNEKLFF. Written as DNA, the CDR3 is TGTGCCAGTTCCTGGGGGTGGAAGAATGAAAAACTGTTTTTT.